These T cell receptor beta chains were read from a single sample in a study of blood T cell repertoires in COVID-19. Method: immunoSEQ multiplex PCR; TCRdb's copy keeps in-frame clones and lacks some. The sample lists a few hundred thousand clones, almost 90% occurring once. The material sequenced was peripheral blood. The receptors shown here come from a woman in her 30s with COVID-19, enrolled during active disease. CDR3s include the opening cysteine and the closing phenylalanine or tryptophan. A D gene is named only where the DNA matches it firmly. Where a row states a size, it is once, few, many or the class of an expanded clone; other rows omit it.

cdr3_aa | cdr3_nt | d_call | clone_size | j_call | v_call
CASIDPSSYNEQFF | TGTGCCAGTATTGATCCGAGCTCCTACAATGAGCAGTTCTTC | - | - | TRBJ2-1 | TRBV19
CASSNRTGGNDEQFF | TGCGCCAGCAGCAACCGGACAGGGGGCAATGATGAGCAGTTCTTC | TRBD1 | - | TRBJ2-1 | TRBV5-1
CSVERSGRASTDTQYF | TGCAGCGTTGAGAGGAGCGGGAGGGCCTCCACAGATACGCAGTATTTT | TRBD2 | - | TRBJ2-3 | TRBV29-1
CSVRQGNYEQYF | TGCAGCGTCCGACAGGGTAACTACGAGCAGTACTTC | TRBD1 | - | TRBJ2-7 | TRBV29-1
CASSPHRVGGYTF | TGTGCCAGCAGCCCCCACAGGGTAGGCGGCTACACCTTC | - | - | TRBJ1-2 | TRBV6-5
CASSWGPGQKNSPLHF | TGTGCCAGCAGCTGGGGACCGGGACAAAAAAATTCACCCCTCCACTTT | - | - | TRBJ1-6 | TRBV5-5
CASSSSPSTPLRGYTF | TGTGCCAGCAGCTCATCCCCCTCTACCCCACTTCGTGGCTACACCTTC | - | - | TRBJ1-2 | TRBV11-2
CAINESGTGNEKLFF | TGTGCCATCAATGAGTCTGGGACAGGTAATGAAAAACTGTTTTTT | TRBD1 | - | TRBJ1-4 | TRBV10-3
CASSYPPRTGSEAFF | TGTGCCAGCAGTTACCCACCACGAACAGGGTCTGAAGCTTTCTTT | - | - | TRBJ1-1 | TRBV6-6
CASSFRDTQYF | TGTGCCAGCAGCTTCAGGGATACGCAGTATTTT | - | - | TRBJ2-3 | TRBV5-4
CASSPGLEAYEQYF | TGCGCCAGCAGCCCAGGGCTCGAGGCCTACGAGCAGTACTTC | - | - | TRBJ2-7 | TRBV5-1
CASRPPGTGAFYEQYF | TGTGCCAGTAGGCCACCCGGGACAGGGGCTTTCTACGAGCAGTACTTC | TRBD1 | - | TRBJ2-7 | TRBV19
CASTSGGNTGELFF | TGCGCCAGCACCTCCGGAGGGAACACCGGGGAGCTGTTTTTT | - | once | TRBJ2-2 | TRBV5-1
CASSMGTGGRDTQYF | TGTGCCAGTAGTATGGGAACAGGGGGCAGGGATACGCAGTATTTT | TRBD1 | - | TRBJ2-3 | TRBV19
CSVDSGGRTEAFF | TGCAGCGTTGATTCAGGGGGACGAACTGAAGCTTTCTTT | TRBD1 | - | TRBJ1-1 | TRBV29-1
CASSVRTSGTGPGELFF | TGTGCCAGCAGTGTGCGGACTAGCGGGACCGGCCCCGGGGAGCTGTTTTTT | TRBD2 | - | TRBJ2-2 | TRBV6-1
CATSRDKAEDQPQHF | TGTGCCACCAGCAGAGATAAGGCAGAGGATCAGCCCCAGCATTTT | - | - | TRBJ1-5 | TRBV15
CSVAGQGRYEKLFF | TGCAGCGTAGCTGGACAGGGAAGATATGAAAAACTGTTTTTT | TRBD1 | - | TRBJ1-4 | TRBV29-1
CASSLGGLGSQGTDTQYF | TGTGCCAGCAGCTTAGGTGGGTTAGGCAGTCAGGGCACAGATACGCAGTATTTT | - | - | TRBJ2-3 | TRBV11-2